Below, one TCR beta chain is given with its context. The data are from a study of T cell changes during pregnancy in multiple sclerosis. Method: immunoSEQ multiplex PCR; TCRdb's copy keeps in-frame clones and lacks some. The top ten clones hold 4.7% of a sample with 46,000 or so clones, about 90% of them seen once. Germline V gives CDR1 LNHNV, CDR2 YYDKDF (reference sequence). CDR3 length: 17 residues. Germline trimming cut 4 bases from V and 3 bases from J; bases unmatched to any gene: 12. The input for sequencing was peripheral blood, taken in the second trimester of pregnancy. This chain joins TRBV15 and TRBJ2-7, with TRBD1 matching over 10 bases. This receptor was identified in a female donor in good health, enrolled as a control in a pregnancy study. In DNA form, the CDR3 reads TGTGCCACCAGCACTTCTACCCCGGGACAGGGGTTCTACGAGCAGTACTTC. This translates into CATSTSTPGQGFYEQYF.